The sequence of this T cell receptor beta chain was determined in a study of blood T cell repertoires in COVID-19. Germline CDR1 LNHNV, CDR2 YYDKDF (reference sequence). Between the trimmed V and J ends, which lost 1 base and 0 bases, there was a span of 7 bases. The CDR3 sequence is 14 residues long. TCRdb's table, derived via immunoSEQ multiplex PCR, lists solely in-frame clones and lacks some. The repertoire holds 150,000 to 200,000 clones, with roughly 86% as singletons. Sequencing was done on a sample of peripheral blood. The chain has TRBV15 and TRBJ2-7; D is uncertain. This TCR derives from a man between 70 and 80 years old with acute or convalescent COVID-19. CDR3 coding DNA: TGTGCCACCAGCAGAGGACACGGCTCCTACGAGCAGTACTTC. Translation: CATSRGHGSYEQYF.